This TCR beta chain was recovered during a study of blood T cell repertoires in COVID-19. Repertoires were generated with immunoSEQ multiplex PCR, while TCRdb's copy carries only in-frame clones and drops some. The sample contains 130,000 to 150,000 clones, roughly four fifths of which appear only once. The specimen sequenced was peripheral blood. The receptor was isolated from a human donor with acute or convalescent COVID-19. The donor label of this sample is uncertain.

CDR3 nucleotide sequence: TGTGCCTGGAGCGCCTTGGGCTTTAATGAAAAACTGTTTTTT. Amino acid sequence: CAWSALGFNEKLFF. The gene calls are TRBV30 and TRBJ1-4; no clear D gene. V gave up 3 bases and J gave up 4 bases, with 12 bases separating them. CDR1 GTSNPN and CDR2 SVGIG come from the germline V gene (reference sequence). This CDR3 is built from 14 residues. The full variable domain, completed using reference TRBV30 and TRBJ1-4, is SQTIHQWPATLVQPVGSPLSLECTVEGTSNPNLYWYRQAAGRGLQLLFYSVGIGQISSEVPQNLSASRPQDRQFILSSKKLLLSDSGFYLCAWSALGFNEKLFFGSGTQLSVL.